These 26 T cell receptor beta chains originate from one sample sequenced in a study of preoperative IRX-2 immunotherapy in early breast cancer. Treatment defined: preoperative locoregional IRX-2 cytokine immunotherapy. Only in-frame clones appear in the TCRdb table, and some are missing; sequencing was by immunoSEQ multiplex PCR. Seen here are 35,000 to 40,000 clones, about four fifths observed once, and the top ten hold 1.5%. Sequences were derived from lymph node tissue, sampled after IRX-2 immunotherapy. The origin of the receptors is a human donor with breast cancer.

V and J are TRBV6-8 and TRBJ1-3; a possible D gene is TRBD1 (6 bases). CDR1 MNHGY and CDR2 SAAAGT come from the germline V gene. This CDR3 contains 16 residues. Trimming shortened V by 7 bases and J by 0 bases, and 16 bases separated the two germline ends. The CDR3 protein is CASTMGGSLSGNTIYF. The CDR3 coding sequence is TGTGCCAGCACAATGGGGGGCTCCCTCTCTGGAAACACCATATATTTT.

This clone has a single count. The chain couples TRBV6-8 to TRBJ1-2; TRBD1 matches 7 bases. Germline-derived CDR1 and CDR2 are MNHGY and SAAAGT. The CDR3 covers 14 residues. The ends lost 2 bases at V and 4 bases at J; junction bases unmatched: 4. For the CDR3, the DNA is TGTGCCAGCAGTTACAGGGGGCTTGGCTATGGCTACACCTTC. It translates to CASSYRGLGYGYTF.

V usage is TRBV6-8 and J usage is TRBJ2-7; TRBD1 matches at 8 bases. The CDR3 runs 16 residues. After removal of 4 bases from V and 8 bases from J, the junction contained 16 bases not matched to a gene. Germline V gene lookup returns CDR1 MNHGY and CDR2 SAAAGT. This chain's CDR3 is CASSSAEDRETGKQYF. The CDR3 DNA reads TGTGCCAGCAGTTCGGCCGAGGACAGGGAGACGGGGAAGCAGTACTTC.

The rearrangement uses TRBV11-3 and TRBJ2-5; weak D call: TRBD2 (6 bases). Looked up from germline, CDR1 is SGHNT and CDR2 is YENEEA. Trimming stripped 5 bases from V and 3 bases from J, with 16 bases between. The CDR3 length is 15 residues. The CDR3 loop reads CASSGGTIGKETQYF. The CDR3 nucleotides read TGTGCCAGCAGCGGAGGGACCATAGGAAAAGAGACCCAGTACTTC.

The chain has TRBV7-6 and TRBJ1-2, with D possibly TRBD1 on 5 matching bases. The CDR3 totals 17 residues. From germline, CDR1 is SGHVS and CDR2 FNYEAQ. V gave up 5 bases and J gave up 2 bases, with 21 bases separating them. The CDR3 spells CASSPSVWGVRNYGYTF. The CDR3, as DNA: TGTGCCAGCAGCCCATCAGTTTGGGGGGTGCGAAACTATGGCTACACCTTC. Using reference TRBV7-6 and TRBJ1-2 for the parts outside the CDR3, the full variable domain is GAGVSQSPRYKVTKRGQDVALRCDPISGHVSLYWYRQALGQGPEFLTYFNYEAQQDKSGLPNDRFSAERPEGSISTLTIQRTEQRDSAMYRCASSPSVWGVRNYGYTFGSGTRLTVV.

Only a few counts were recorded for this clone. This rearrangement joins TRBV11-3 to TRBJ2-7; possible D gene TRBD2, 6 bases. This CDR3 region has 14 residues. Germline V gene sequence: CDR1 SGHNT, CDR2 YENEEA. Deletions cut 5 bases from V and 0 bases from J, with 11 bases between. DNA for the CDR3: TGTGCCAGCAGCAATCAGGGAGGCTCCTACGAGCAGTACTTC. Amino acids: CASSNQGGSYEQYF.

This chain joins TRBV6-8 and TRBJ2-2; 8 bases agree with TRBD2. Germline CDR1 reads MNHGY; CDR2 reads SAAAGT. The CDR3 is 15 amino acids. The ends lost 5 bases at V and 3 bases at J; junction bases unmatched: 5. The CDR3 DNA is TGTGCCAGCAGTCTCACCGGGGGGGACACCGGGGAGCTGTTTTTT. This sequence encodes CASSLTGGDTGELFF.

This clone appeared once. This sequence joins TRBV6-7 and TRBJ1-6; D gene uncertain. TRBV6-7 is filed as an ORF, its function uncertain. Trimming removed 5 bases from V and 0 bases from J, with 5 bases in between. This CDR3 is 14 amino acids long. DNA for the CDR3: TGTGCCAGCAGTCAGAGCTCCTATAATTCACCCCTCCACTTT. Translation: CASSQSSYNSPLHF.

The CDR3 bases are TGTGCCAGCTCCTGGACAGGGGAGAACACTGAAGCTTTCTTT. It yields the protein CASSWTGENTEAFF. The chain couples TRBV18 to TRBJ1-1; 9 nucleotides agree with TRBD1. J was trimmed by 1 base and V by 6 bases; bases with no gene match: 3. Germline-derived CDR1 and CDR2 are KGHSH and LQKENI. The CDR3 consists of 14 residues.

This chain connects TRBV11-3 to TRBJ1-5, with TRBD1 matching over 11 bases. In germline, CDR1 is SGHNT, CDR2 YENEEA. Trimming at V came to 2 bases and at J to 8 bases, leaving 5 bases not matched to a gene. The CDR3 is 15 residues long. The CDR3 spells CASSLLDRGREPQHF. CDR3 sequence (DNA): TGTGCCAGCAGCTTATTGGACAGGGGGCGGGAGCCCCAGCATTTT.

This clone has a handful of counts. V gene TRBV28 combines with J gene TRBJ1-5; D call uncertain. Germline V gives CDR1 MDHEN, CDR2 SYDVKM. The V end lost 5 bases, the J end lost 0 bases, and 11 bases lay between the germline ends. The CDR3 sequence is 15 residues long. CDR3 region: CASSPLGNSNQPQHF. The DNA of the CDR3 is TGTGCCAGCAGTCCCCTAGGAAATAGCAATCAGCCCCAGCATTTT.

This chain joins TRBV28 and TRBJ1-3; D unclear. With 10 bases removed from V and 2 bases from J, the gap between germline ends came to 12 bases. Germline V lookup: CDR1 MDHEN, CDR2 SYDVKM. This CDR3 has 13 amino acids. The CDR3 reads CATLRPTGNTIYF. The CDR3 nucleotides read TGTGCCACCCTCCGTCCCACTGGAAACACCATATATTTT.

This chain links TRBV6-8 with TRBJ1-1, with 7 positions matching TRBD1. The CDR3 consists of 14 residues. V gave up 10 bases and J gave up 0 bases; unmatched junction bases: 8. Germline V gives CDR1 MNHGY, CDR2 SAAAGT. The CDR3 region is CATTVDRMNTEAFF. The CDR3 nucleotides read TGTGCCACCACAGTGGACAGGATGAACACTGAAGCTTTCTTT.

The CDR3 reads CASSLRQGVPGELFF. The CDR3 DNA follows: TGTGCCAGCAGCTTACGCCAGGGGGTGCCCGGGGAGCTGTTTTTT. The gene calls are TRBV11-3 and TRBJ2-2, with 7 bases lining up with TRBD1. Germline-derived CDR1 and CDR2 are SGHNT and YENEEA. V lost 2 bases and J lost 6; bases outside the gene matches: 6. The CDR3 runs 15 residues.

V and J are TRBV6-4 and TRBJ2-6; no clear D. CDR1 is MRHNA and CDR2 is SNTAGT in the germline V gene. V was shortened by 10 bases and J by 0 bases, with 13 bases between the two germline ends. The CDR3 covers 15 residues. CDR3 residues: CATRSGFSGANVLTF. The CDR3 DNA reads TGTGCCACCCGATCCGGCTTCTCTGGGGCCAACGTCCTGACTTTC.

The chain combines TRBV18 with TRBJ1-1; TRBD1 is a possible D gene (6 bases). V lost 3 bases, J lost 5 bases, and 16 bases lay in between. This CDR3 region has 15 residues. The germline V gene has CDR1 KGHSH and CDR2 LQKENI. The CDR3 region has the DNA TGTGCCAGCTCACCCTTAAACAGGGTGGGAACTGAAGCTTTCTTT. Its translation is CASSPLNRVGTEAFF.

J is TRBJ1-1 and V is TRBV5-1; D gene uncertain. CDR1 and CDR2 (germline): SGHRS, YFSETQ. The ends were cut back, 3 bases at V and 1 base at J, with 13 bases in the middle. The CDR3 loop spans 15 amino acids. Here the CDR3 DNA reads TGCGCCAGCAGCTCCCTTCCGGTGGAGAACACTGAAGCTTTCTTT. Translating gives CASSSLPVENTEAFF.

The rearrangement links TRBV6-8 to TRBJ1-5; maybe TRBD1 (5 bases). V gave up 2 bases and J gave up 2 bases, with 19 bases separating them. There are 18 residues in the CDR3. The germline V gene encodes CDR1 MNHGY and CDR2 SAAAGT. The CDR3, as DNA: TGTGCCAGCAGTTACCCGAACGGGGCGGTGACAGGCAATCAGCCCCAGCATTTT. It encodes CASSYPNGAVTGNQPQHF.

The chain has TRBV5-1 and TRBJ2-7; 10 positions agree with TRBD2. Trimming removed 0 bases from V and 4 bases from J; junction bases left unmatched: 7. Germline values: CDR1 SGHRS, CDR2 YFSETQ. The CDR3 extends over 16 amino acids. For the CDR3, the DNA is TGCGCCAGCAGCTTGGCCGCTGGTAGCGGGGGGTACGAGCAGTACTTC. Its translation is CASSLAAGSGGYEQYF. The variable domain in full, with the rest retrieved from reference TRBV5-1 and TRBJ2-7, is KAGVTQTPRYLIKTRGQQVTLSCSPISGHRSVSWYQQTPGQGLQFLFEYFSETQRNKGNFPGRFSGRQFSNSRSEMNVSTLELGDSALYLCASSLAAGSGGYEQYFGPGTRLTVT.

This clone appeared a single time. The V and J genes are TRBV23-1 and TRBJ2-2; 12 bases map to TRBD2. TRBV23-1 is identified as an open reading frame with a role that is uncertain. With V trimmed by 6 bases and J by 5 bases, 7 bases remained unmatched. CDR3 size: 16 residues. CDR3 sequence reads: CASSQVGTSGTGELFF. The CDR3 bases are TGCGCCAGCAGCCAAGTCGGGACTAGCGGGACCGGGGAGCTGTTTTTT.

The rearrangement uses TRBV6-8 and TRBJ1-1, with D tentatively TRBD1 (5 bases). The length of the CDR3 is 14 residues. The V gene's germline CDR1 is MNHGY and CDR2 SAAAGT. Trimming pared 5 bases from V and 0 bases from J, leaving 10 bases between. CDR3 nucleotides: TGTGCCAGCAGTACGACAGCCATGAACACTGAAGCTTTCTTT. Protein product: CASSTTAMNTEAFF.

A single count supports this clone. This sequence joins TRBV11-3 and TRBJ1-5; D is unresolved. V was shortened by 0 bases and J by 4 bases, with 10 bases between the two germline ends. This CDR3 is built from 15 residues. Germline V CDR1 and CDR2: SGHNT, YENEEA. This CDR3 reads CASSLDGVQNQPQHF. As DNA, the CDR3 is TGTGCCAGCAGCTTAGATGGCGTGCAGAATCAGCCCCAGCATTTT.

This clone occurred a few times. The chain links TRBV7-4 to TRBJ2-1; 10 nucleotides agree with TRBD2. The CDR3 is 14 residues long. J was trimmed by 6 bases and V by 5 bases; bases with no gene match: 4. CDR1 is SGHVT, CDR2 SQSDAQ, per germline. The DNA of the CDR3 is TGTGCCAGCAGCCTGGGACTAGCGTTCAATGAGCAGTTCTTC. Its protein product is CASSLGLAFNEQFF. Supplemented by reference TRBV7-4 and TRBJ2-1, the full variable domain reads GAGVSQSPRYKVAKRGRDVALRCDSISGHVTLYWYRQTLGQGSEVLTYSQSDAQRDKSGRPSGRFSAERPERSVSTLKIQRTEQGDSAVYLCASSLGLAFNEQFFGPGTRLTVL.

This clone was observed a few times. The chain combines TRBV19 with TRBJ2-3, with D perhaps TRBD1 or TRBD2 (5 bases each). The germline V gene has CDR1 LNHDA and CDR2 SQIVND (reference sequence). With 5 bases removed from V and 0 bases from J, the gap between germline ends came to 12 bases. The CDR3 consists of 15 residues. The CDR3 nucleotides read TGTGCCAGTAGTTCATGGGGACGTAGCACAGATACGCAGTATTTT. Protein: CASSSWGRSTDTQYF.

The rearrangement links TRBV11-3 to TRBJ1-1, with D unclear. Germline V gene lookup returns CDR1 SGHNT and CDR2 YENEEA. The V end was cut by 3 bases, the J end by 3 bases, with 11 bases between. CDR3 size: 14 residues. The CDR3 reads CASSFNRLDTEAFF. For the CDR3, the DNA is TGTGCCAGCAGCTTTAACCGGTTGGACACTGAAGCTTTCTTT.

This clone came up a few times. The chain uses TRBV6-8 and TRBJ1-5, with unresolved D. The V and J ends lost 2 bases and 2 bases respectively, with 13 bases between them. In germline, CDR1 is MNHGY, CDR2 SAAAGT. The CDR3 consists of 16 residues. DNA for the CDR3: TGTGCCAGCAGTTACGGGCAGGCTACCCGCAATCAGCCCCAGCATTTT. It codes for CASSYGQATRNQPQHF.